The clone carrying this TCR beta chain was seen at least ten times. This specimen comes from a study of T-cell memory formation after mild COVID-19. Trimming removed 1 base at V and 11 bases at J, with 17 bases between. This CDR3 comprises 14 residues. Germline CDR1 and CDR2: SGHTA and FQGNSA. TCRdb itself ran the 5' RACE reads through MiXCR, one entry per CDR3 protein. In the table there are about 180,000 distinct CDR3 sequences, roughly 20% of which are singletons. The origin of this receptor is a man between 18 and 35 years old who had mild COVID-19 (a few samples of this study predate the infection). Cell type and time point are not known. J is TRBJ1-1 and V is TRBV7-2, with a tentative D call TRBD1 (6 bases). The specimen sequenced was PBMCs or a T cell subset sorted from them (not recorded which). The CDR3 is CASSLGGTSGGAFF. The CDR3 nucleotides are TGTGCCAGCAGCTTAGGGGGGACATCGGGTGGGGCTTTCTTT.